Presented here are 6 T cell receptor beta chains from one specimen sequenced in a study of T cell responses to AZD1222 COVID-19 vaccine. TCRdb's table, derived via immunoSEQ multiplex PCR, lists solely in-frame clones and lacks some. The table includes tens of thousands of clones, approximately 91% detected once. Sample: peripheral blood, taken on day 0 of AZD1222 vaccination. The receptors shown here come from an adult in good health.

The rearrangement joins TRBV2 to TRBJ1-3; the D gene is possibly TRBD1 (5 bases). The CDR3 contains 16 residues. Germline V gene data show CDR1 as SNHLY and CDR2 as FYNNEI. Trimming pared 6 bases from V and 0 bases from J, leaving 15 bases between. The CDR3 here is CASSPGRASSGNTIYF. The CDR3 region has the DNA TGTGCCAGCAGCCCAGGGAGGGCCAGCTCTGGAAACACCATATATTTT.

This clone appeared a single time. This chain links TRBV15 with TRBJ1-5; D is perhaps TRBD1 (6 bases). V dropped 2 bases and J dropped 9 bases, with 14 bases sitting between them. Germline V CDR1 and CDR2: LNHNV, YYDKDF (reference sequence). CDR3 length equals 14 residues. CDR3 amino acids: CATSRSRGGSPQHF. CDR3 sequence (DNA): TGTGCCACCAGCAGAAGTAGGGGGGGGTCGCCCCAGCATTTT.

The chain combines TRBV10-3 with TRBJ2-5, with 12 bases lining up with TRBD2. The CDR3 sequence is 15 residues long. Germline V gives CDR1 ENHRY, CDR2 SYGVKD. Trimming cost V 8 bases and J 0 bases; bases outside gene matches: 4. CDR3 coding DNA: TGTGCCATCGGTCGGACTAGCGGGAACCAAGAGACCCAGTACTTC. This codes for CAIGRTSGNQETQYF.

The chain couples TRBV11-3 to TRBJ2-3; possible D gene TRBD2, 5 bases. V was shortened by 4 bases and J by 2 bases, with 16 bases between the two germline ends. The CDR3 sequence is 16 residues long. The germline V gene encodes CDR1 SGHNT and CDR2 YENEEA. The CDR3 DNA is TGTGCCAGCAGCTCTGGGTTCAGCGGACCCACAGATACGCAGTATTTT. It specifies CASSSGFSGPTDTQYF.

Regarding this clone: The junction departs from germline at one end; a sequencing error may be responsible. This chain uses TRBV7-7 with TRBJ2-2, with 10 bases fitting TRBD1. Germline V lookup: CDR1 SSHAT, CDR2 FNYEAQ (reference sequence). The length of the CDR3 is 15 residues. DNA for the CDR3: TGTGCTAGCAGCCCGGGACAGGGGATTGCCGGGGAGCTGTTTTTT. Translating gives CASSPGQGIAGELFF.

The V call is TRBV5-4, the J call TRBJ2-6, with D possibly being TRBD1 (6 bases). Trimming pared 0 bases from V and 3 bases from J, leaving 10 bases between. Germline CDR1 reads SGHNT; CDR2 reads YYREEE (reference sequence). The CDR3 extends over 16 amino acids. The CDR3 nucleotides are TGTGCCAGCAGCTTGGTTACAGGGTTTGGGGCCAACGTCCTGACTTTC. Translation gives CASSLVTGFGANVLTF.